The text below deals with one TCR beta chain. The antigen it binds to is not known. No much larger clone exists at a distance of one base, and base qualities are not known. To sequence the TCRbeta CDR3 region, genomic DNA was isolated from the sorted cells. The immunoSEQ Assay was used for sequencing of TCRbeta CDR3 regions. Sourced from immuneACCESS, this table was stored by TCRdb with only in-frame sequences that have V and J called. A share of the clones is absent; for the studies checked, an unresolved V gene accounts for under half, and the remainder has no known explanation. The sample contains roughly 66,000 clones, roughly 80% of them found a single time. The ten most abundant clones make up roughly 6.8% of the sample. The entry originates in a study of OX40 agonist ivuxolimab in advanced cancers. With respect to the entire study: Ivuxolimab, which targeted the costimulatory receptor OX40 (CD134), was an agonistic, fully human IgG2 monoclonal antibody. Among the 50 to 55 dose-escalation patients, about 20 had hepatocellular carcinoma, 15 melanoma, 9 renal cell carcinoma and 9 head and neck cancer. Intravenous ivuxolimab was administered to patients every 2 weeks at six dose levels: 0.01, 0.1, 0.3, 1.5, 3 and 10 mg/kg. In the dose-escalation cohort, 82.7% of patients were male, and the mean age was roughly 60 years, with a range of roughly 20 to 85. Peripheral TCRbeta sequencing aimed to test whether ivuxolimab altered TCR sequence diversity and caused clonal T-cell expansion. Patients were allowed to have had prior anti-PD-1, anti-PD-L1 or anti-CTLA-4 therapy, and approximately 40% of the dose-escalation patients had been treated with checkpoint inhibitors. Partial responses occurred in three dose-escalation patients, of whom one had hepatocellular carcinoma and two had cutaneous melanoma. The paper reports the monotherapy dose-escalation portion (N of about 52 patients) of the phase I ivuxolimab trial. The study at large found these results: Clonal expansion of both CD4+ and CD8+ blood T cells was observed from baseline to week 6 at doses 0.1 to 3.0 mg/kg. The antigen specificity of the peripheral T cells that underwent clonal expansion was not determined. Low levels of normalized T-cell clonal expansion were also seen in some patients who did not respond. In partial responders in the 0.1-3.0 mg/kg groups, normalized peripheral clonal expansion was found to be among the lowest, especially among CD8+ T cells. After ivuxolimab, expanded clones were on average more numerous among CD8+ T cells than among CD4+ T cells.

Patients with a history of autoimmune disease or receiving systemic immunosuppression were excluded from the trial. In every dose cohort, peripheral blood was drawn for TCR sequencing at baseline, cycle 4 day 1, and cycle 7 day 1. The samples were taken from a phase I, first-in-human, multicenter, open-label dose-escalation trial of ivuxolimab. Adults with locally advanced or metastatic melanoma, renal cell, hepatocellular, or head and neck squamous cell carcinoma were enrolled in the trial. Before TCR sequencing, CD4+ T cells and CD8+ T cells from peripheral blood were sorted into separate populations. The sequencing here drew on CD4+ or CD8+ T cells sorted from blood, taken in a trial of the OX40 agonist ivuxolimab. The source is an adult with an advanced solid tumor such as melanoma, head and neck, liver or kidney cancer.

The CDR3 has the sequence CASSYTGDYEQYF. The DNA sequence is given as TGCGCCAGCAGTTATACAGGGGATTACGAGCAGTACTTC. The sequence joins TRBV5-1 to TRBJ2-7, and 7 bases in between align with TRBD1. Trimming removed 5 bases from V and 4 bases from J; the gene matches leave 6 bases unexplained. From its cysteine to its phenylalanine, the CDR3 spans 13 amino acids. The entry retains the CDR3 DNA only, 39 bases that are in frame from base 1. The CDR1 and CDR2 encoded by the germline V gene are SGHRS and YFSETQ.